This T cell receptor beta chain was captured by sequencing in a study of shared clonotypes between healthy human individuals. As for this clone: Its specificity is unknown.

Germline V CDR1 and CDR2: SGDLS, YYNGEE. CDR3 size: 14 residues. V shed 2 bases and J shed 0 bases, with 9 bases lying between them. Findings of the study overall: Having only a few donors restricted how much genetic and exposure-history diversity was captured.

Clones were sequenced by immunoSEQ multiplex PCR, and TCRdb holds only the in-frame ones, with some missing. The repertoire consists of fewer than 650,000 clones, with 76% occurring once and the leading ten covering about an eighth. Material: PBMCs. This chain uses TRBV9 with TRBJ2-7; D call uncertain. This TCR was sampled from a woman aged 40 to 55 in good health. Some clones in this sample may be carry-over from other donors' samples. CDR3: CASSVGQNSYEQYF. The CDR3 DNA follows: TGTGCCAGCAGCGTTGGCCAGAACTCCTACGAGCAGTACTTC. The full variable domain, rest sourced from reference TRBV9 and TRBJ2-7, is DSGVTQTPKHLITATGQRVTLRCSPRSGDLSVYWYQQSLDQGLQFLIQYYNGEERAKGNILERFSAQQFPDLHSELNLSSLELGDSALYFCASSVGQNSYEQYFGPGTRLTVT.